This T cell receptor (beta chain) was sequenced in a study of blood T cell repertoires in COVID-19. Study at large: The analysed material was cDNA or gDNA that came from T cells, B-cell-depleted T cells, or PBMCs.

Germline CDR1 and CDR2: MDHEN and SYDVKM. The CDR3 has 12 amino acids. Trimming removed 3 bases from V and 11 bases from J, with 10 bases in between. Original data processing: Reference gene primer amplification gave estimated nucleated cell counts. Sequencing used immunoSEQ multiplex PCR; TCRdb keeps in-frame clones, though not all of them. V and J calls and clone size are copied from that table; D and trimming were computed from the DNA. Seen here are under 200,000 clones, under 85% observed once, and the top ten hold roughly 12%. This chain links TRBV28 with TRBJ1-4; the D is unclear. This sequence was found in a man in his forties or fifties who had recovered from COVID-19. The specimen sequenced was PBMCs or T cells enriched from blood (not recorded which). For the CDR3, the DNA is TGTGCCAGCAGTTTGAATGGAGGGAAACTGTTTTTT. It specifies CASSLNGGKLFF.